This TCR beta chain is from a study of blood T cell repertoires in COVID-19. Whole-study context: From T cells, B-cell-depleted T cells, or PBMCs came the material, which was cDNA or gDNA.

The germline V and J ends were trimmed by 5 bases and 2 bases, with 12 bases remaining between them. The CDR3 runs 14 residues. CDR1 and CDR2 from the germline V gene are SGHVS and FNYEAQ. Here immunoSEQ multiplex PCR was the method, and the copy in TCRdb shows in-frame clones only, minus some. The sample contains about 84,000 clones, 83% of which appear only once. The TCR was taken from an elderly woman with acute or convalescent COVID-19. The V call is TRBV7-6, the J call TRBJ1-2; possible D gene TRBD1, 5 bases. The sequencing sample was made of peripheral blood. The CDR3 loop is CASSPQTDNYGYTF. The DNA for the CDR3 is TGTGCCAGCAGCCCGCAGACAGACAACTATGGCTACACCTTC.